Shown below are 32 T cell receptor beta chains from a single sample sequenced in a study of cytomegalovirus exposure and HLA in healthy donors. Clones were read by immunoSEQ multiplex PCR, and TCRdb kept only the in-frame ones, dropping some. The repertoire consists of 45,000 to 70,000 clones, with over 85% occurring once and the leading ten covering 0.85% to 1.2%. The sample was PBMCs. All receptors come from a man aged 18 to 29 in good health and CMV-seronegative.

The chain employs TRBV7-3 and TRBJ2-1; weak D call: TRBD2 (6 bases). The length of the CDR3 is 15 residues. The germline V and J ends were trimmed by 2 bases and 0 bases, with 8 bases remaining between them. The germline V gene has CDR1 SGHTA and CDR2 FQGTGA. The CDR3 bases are TGTGCCAGCAGCTTATCGGGAGCCTCCTACAATGAGCAGTTCTTC. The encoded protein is CASSLSGASYNEQFF.

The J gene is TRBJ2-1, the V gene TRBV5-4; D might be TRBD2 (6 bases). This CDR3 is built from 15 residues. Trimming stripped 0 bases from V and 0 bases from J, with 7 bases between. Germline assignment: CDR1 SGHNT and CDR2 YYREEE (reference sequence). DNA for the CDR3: TGTGCCAGCAGCTTGGCGGGAGACTCCTACAATGAGCAGTTCTTC. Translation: CASSLAGDSYNEQFF.

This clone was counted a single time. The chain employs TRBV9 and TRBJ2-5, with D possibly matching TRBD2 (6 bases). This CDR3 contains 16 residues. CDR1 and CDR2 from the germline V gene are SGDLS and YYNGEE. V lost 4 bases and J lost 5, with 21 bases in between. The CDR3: CASSKDGVPSGETQYF. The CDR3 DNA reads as TGTGCCAGCAGCAAAGATGGGGTTCCCAGCGGGGAGACCCAGTACTTC.

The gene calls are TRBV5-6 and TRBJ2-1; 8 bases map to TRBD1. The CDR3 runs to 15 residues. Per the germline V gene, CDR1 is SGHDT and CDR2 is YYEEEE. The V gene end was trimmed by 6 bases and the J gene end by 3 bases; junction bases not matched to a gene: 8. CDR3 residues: CASTTAQGGYNEQFF. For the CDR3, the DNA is TGTGCCAGCACCACGGCACAGGGGGGCTACAATGAGCAGTTCTTC. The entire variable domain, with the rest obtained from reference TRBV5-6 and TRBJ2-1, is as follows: DAGVTQSPTHLIKTRGQQVTLRCSPKSGHDTVSWYQQALGQGPQFIFQYYEEEERQRGNFPDRFSGHQFPNYSSELNVNALLLGDSALYLCASTTAQGGYNEQFFGPGTRLTVL.

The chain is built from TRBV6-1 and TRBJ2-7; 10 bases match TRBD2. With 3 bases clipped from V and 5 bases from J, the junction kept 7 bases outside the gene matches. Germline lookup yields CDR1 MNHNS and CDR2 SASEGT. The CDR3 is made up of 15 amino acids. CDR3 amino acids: CASSDSIAGGDEQYF. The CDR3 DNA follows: TGTGCCAGCAGTGATAGTATAGCGGGAGGAGACGAGCAGTACTTC.

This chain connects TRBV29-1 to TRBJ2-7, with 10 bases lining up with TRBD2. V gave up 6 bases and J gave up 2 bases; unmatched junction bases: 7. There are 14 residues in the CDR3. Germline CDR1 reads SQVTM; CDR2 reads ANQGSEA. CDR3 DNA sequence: TGCAGCGTAGGAGAGCGGGAGGGACCCTACGAGCAGTACTTC. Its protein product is CSVGEREGPYEQYF.

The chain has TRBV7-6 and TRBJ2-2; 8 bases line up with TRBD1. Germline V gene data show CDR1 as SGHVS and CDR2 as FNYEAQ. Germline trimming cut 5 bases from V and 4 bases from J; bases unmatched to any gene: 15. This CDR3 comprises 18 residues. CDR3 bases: TGTGCCAGCAGCCCACTCTCCGGGACAGGATTTGGCACCGGGGAGCTGTTTTTT. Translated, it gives CASSPLSGTGFGTGELFF. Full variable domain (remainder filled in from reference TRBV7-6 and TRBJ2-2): GAGVSQSPRYKVTKRGQDVALRCDPISGHVSLYWYRQALGQGPEFLTYFNYEAQQDKSGLPNDRFSAERPEGSISTLTIQRTEQRDSAMYRCASSPLSGTGFGTGELFFGEGSRLTVL.

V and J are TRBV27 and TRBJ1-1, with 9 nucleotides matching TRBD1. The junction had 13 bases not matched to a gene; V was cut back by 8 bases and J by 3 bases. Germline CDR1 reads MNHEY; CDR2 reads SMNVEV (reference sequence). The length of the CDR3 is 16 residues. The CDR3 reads CASRDGHRGLYTEAFF. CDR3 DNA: TGTGCCAGCCGCGACGGGCACAGGGGGCTTTACACTGAAGCTTTCTTT.

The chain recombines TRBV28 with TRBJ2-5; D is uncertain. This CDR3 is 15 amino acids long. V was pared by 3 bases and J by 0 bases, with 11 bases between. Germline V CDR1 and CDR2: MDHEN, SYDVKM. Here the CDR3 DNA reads TGTGCCAGCAGTTTGCCCGGGTTGTACCAAGAGACCCAGTACTTC. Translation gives CASSLPGLYQETQYF.

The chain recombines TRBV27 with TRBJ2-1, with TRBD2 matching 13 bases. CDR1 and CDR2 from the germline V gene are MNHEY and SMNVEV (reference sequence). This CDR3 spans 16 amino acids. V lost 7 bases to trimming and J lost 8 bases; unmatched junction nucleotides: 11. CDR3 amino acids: CASINTGTSGKYEQFF. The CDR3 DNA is TGTGCCAGCATTAACACCGGGACTAGCGGGAAGTATGAGCAGTTCTTC.

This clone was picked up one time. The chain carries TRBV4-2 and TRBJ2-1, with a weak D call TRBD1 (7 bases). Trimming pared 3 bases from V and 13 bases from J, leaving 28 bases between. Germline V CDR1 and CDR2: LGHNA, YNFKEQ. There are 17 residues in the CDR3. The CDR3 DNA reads TGTGCCAGCAGCCAGACCTCGATCCGGGGGCAGGGGGGTTCACAGTTCTTC. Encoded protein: CASSQTSIRGQGGSQFF.

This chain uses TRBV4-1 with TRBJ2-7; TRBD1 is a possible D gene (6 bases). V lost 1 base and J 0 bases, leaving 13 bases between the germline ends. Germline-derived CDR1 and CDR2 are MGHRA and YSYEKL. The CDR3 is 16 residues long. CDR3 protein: CASSQGGHTSSYEQYF. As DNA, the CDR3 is TGCGCCAGCAGCCAAGGGGGACATACGAGCTCCTACGAGCAGTACTTC.

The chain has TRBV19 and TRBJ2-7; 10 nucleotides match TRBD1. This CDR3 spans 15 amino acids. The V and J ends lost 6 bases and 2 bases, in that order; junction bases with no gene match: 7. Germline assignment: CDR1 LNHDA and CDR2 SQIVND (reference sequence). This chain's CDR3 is CASSNTGTGAYEQYF. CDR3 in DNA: TGTGCCAGTAGCAACACCGGGACAGGGGCCTACGAGCAGTACTTC.

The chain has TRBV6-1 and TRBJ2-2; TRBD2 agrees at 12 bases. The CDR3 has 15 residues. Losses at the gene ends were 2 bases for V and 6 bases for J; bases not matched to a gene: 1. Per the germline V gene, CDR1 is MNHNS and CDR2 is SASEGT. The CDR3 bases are TGTGCCAGCAGTGAACTAGCGGGAGGGCCCGGGGAGCTGTTTTTT. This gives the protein CASSELAGGPGELFF.

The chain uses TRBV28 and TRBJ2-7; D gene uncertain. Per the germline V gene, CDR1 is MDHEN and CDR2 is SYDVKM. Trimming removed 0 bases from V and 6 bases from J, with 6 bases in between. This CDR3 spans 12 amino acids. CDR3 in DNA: TGTGCCAGCAGTTTATGGTATCCCGAGCAGTACTTC. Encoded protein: CASSLWYPEQYF.

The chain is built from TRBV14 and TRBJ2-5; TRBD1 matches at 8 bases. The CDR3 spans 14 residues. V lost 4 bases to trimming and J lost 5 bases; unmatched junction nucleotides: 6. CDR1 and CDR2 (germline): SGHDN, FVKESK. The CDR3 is CASSLIQGAETQYF. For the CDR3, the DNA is TGTGCCAGCAGCCTTATCCAGGGGGCCGAGACCCAGTACTTC. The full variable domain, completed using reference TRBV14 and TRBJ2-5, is EAGVTQFPSHSVIEKGQTVTLRCDPISGHDNLYWYRRVMGKEIKFLLHFVKESKQDESGMPNNRFLAERTGGTYSTLKVQPAELEDSGVYFCASSLIQGAETQYFGPGTRLLVL.

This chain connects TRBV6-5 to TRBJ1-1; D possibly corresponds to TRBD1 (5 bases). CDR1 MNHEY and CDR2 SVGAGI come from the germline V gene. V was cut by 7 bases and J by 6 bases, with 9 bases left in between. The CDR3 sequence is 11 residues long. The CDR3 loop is CASTGFAEAFF. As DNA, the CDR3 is TGTGCCAGCACAGGGTTCGCTGAAGCTTTCTTT.

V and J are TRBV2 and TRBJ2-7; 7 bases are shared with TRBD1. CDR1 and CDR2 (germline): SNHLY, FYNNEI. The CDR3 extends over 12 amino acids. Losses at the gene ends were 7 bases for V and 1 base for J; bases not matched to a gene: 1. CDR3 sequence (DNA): TGTGCCAGCACGGGACAGTCCTACGAGCAGTACTTC. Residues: CASTGQSYEQYF.

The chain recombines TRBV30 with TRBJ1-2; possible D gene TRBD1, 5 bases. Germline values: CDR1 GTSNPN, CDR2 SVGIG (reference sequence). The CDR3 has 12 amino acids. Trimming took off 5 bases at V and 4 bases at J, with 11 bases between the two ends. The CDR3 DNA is TGTGCCTGGGGAAAGGGGATCTATGGCTACACCTTC. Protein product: CAWGKGIYGYTF.

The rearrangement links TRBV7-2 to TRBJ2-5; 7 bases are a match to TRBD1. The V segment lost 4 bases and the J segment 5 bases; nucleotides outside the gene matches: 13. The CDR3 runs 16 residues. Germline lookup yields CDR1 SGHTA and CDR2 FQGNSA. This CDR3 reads CASSSGRQGLGETQYF. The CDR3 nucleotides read TGTGCCAGCAGCTCGGGAAGACAGGGTCTCGGGGAGACCCAGTACTTC.

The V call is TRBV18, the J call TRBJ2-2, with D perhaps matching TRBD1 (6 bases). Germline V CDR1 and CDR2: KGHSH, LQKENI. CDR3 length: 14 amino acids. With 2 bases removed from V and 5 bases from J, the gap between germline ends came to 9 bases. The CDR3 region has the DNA TGTGCCAGCTCACCAGGGGGCTGGACCGGGGAGCTGTTTTTT. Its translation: CASSPGGWTGELFF.

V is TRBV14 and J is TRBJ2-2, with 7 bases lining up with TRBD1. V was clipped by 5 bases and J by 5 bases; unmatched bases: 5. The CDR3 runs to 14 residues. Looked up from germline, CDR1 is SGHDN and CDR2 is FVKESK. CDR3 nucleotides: TGTGCCAGCAGCAACAGGGGTGGTACCGGGGAGCTGTTTTTT. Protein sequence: CASSNRGGTGELFF.

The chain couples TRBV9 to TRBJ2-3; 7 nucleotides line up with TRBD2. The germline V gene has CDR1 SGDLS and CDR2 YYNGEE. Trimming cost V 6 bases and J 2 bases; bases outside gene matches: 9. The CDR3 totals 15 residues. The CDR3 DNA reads TGTGCCAGCACCTCCTCCGGGACTAACACAGATACGCAGTATTTT. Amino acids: CASTSSGTNTDTQYF.

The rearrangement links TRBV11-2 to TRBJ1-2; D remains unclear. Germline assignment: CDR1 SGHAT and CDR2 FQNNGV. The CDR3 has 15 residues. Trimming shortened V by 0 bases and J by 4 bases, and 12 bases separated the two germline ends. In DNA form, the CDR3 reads TGTGCCAGCAGCTTAGAGATAGTAGTCGGCTATGGCTACACCTTC. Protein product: CASSLEIVVGYGYTF.

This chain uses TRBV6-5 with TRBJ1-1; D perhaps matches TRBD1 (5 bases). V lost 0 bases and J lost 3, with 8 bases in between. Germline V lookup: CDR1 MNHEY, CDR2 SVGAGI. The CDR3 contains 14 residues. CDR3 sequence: CASSYSTEYTEAFF. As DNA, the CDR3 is TGTGCCAGCAGTTACTCGACAGAATACACTGAAGCTTTCTTT.

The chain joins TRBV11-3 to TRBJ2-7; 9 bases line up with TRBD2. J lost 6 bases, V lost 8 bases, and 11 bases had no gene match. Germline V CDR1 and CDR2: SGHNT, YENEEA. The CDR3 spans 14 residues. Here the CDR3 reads CASRGGGSLSEQYF. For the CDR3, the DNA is TGTGCCAGCCGCGGGGGGGGGTCGTTGAGCGAGCAGTACTTC.

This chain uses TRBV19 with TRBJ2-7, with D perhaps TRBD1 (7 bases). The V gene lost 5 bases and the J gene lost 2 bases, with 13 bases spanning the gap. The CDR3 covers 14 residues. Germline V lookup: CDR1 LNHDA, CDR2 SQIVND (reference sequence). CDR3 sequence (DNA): TGTGCCAGTAGTTGGTCCAGGGGGGCCTACGAGCAGTACTTC. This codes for CASSWSRGAYEQYF.

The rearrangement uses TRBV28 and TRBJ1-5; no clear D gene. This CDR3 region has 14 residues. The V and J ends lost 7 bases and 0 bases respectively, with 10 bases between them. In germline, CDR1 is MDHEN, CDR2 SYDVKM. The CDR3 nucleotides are TGTGCCAGCACCTTACGGGGTAGCAATCAGCCCCAGCATTTT. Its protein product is CASTLRGSNQPQHF.

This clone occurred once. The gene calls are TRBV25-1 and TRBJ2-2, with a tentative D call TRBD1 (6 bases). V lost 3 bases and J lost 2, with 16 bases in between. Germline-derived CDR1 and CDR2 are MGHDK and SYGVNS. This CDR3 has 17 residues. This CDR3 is CASSDPGGRGNTGELFF. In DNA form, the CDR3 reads TGTGCCAGCAGTGATCCCGGCGGCAGGGGAAACACCGGGGAGCTGTTTTTT.

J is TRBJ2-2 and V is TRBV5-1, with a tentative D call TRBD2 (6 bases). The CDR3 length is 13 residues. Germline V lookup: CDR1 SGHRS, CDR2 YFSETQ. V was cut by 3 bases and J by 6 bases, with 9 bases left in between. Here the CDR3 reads CASSWTIAGELFF. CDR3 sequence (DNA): TGCGCCAGCAGCTGGACTATCGCCGGGGAGCTGTTTTTT.

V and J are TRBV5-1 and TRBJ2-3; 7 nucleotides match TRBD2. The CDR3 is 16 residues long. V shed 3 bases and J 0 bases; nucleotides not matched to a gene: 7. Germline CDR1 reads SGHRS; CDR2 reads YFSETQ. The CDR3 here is CASSSSGLVSTDTQYF. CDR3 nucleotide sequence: TGCGCCAGCAGCTCTTCCGGACTAGTTAGCACAGATACGCAGTATTTT.

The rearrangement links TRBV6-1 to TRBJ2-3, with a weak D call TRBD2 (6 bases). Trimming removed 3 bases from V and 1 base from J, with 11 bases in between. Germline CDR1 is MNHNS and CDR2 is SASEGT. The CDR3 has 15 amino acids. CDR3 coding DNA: TGTGCCAGCAGTGATGGCGGGATCCGCACAGATACGCAGTATTTT. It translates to CASSDGGIRTDTQYF.